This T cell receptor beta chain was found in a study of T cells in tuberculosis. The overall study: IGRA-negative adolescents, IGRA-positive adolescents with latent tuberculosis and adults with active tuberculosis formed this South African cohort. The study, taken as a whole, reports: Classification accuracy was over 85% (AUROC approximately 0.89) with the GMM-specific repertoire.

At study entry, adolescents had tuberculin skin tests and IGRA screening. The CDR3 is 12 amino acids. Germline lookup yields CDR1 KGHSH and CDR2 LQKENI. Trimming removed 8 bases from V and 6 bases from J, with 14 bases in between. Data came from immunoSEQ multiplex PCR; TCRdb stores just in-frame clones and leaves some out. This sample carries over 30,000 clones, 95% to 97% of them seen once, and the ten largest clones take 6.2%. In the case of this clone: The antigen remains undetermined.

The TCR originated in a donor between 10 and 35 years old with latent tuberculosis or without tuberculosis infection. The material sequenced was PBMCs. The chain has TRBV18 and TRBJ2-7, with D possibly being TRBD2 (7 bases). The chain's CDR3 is CASGGGAGEQYF. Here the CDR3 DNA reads TGTGCCAGCGGTGGGGGGGCTGGCGAGCAGTACTTC.